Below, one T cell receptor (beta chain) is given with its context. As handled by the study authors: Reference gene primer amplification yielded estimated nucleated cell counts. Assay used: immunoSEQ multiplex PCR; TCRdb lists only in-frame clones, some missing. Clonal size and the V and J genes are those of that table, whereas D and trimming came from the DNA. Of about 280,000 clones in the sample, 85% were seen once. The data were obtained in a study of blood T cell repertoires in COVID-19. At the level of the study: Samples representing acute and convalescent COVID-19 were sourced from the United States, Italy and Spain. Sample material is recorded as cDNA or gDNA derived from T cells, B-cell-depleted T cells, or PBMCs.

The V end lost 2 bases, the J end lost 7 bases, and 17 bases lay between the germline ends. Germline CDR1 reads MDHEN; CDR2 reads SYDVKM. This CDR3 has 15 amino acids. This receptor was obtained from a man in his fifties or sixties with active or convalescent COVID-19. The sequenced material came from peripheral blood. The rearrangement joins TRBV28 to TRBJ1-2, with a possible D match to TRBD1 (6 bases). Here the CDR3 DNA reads TGTGCCAGCAGTTTAACGCCGGGGGCGGGAGGTGGCTACACCTTC. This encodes CASSLTPGAGGGYTF.